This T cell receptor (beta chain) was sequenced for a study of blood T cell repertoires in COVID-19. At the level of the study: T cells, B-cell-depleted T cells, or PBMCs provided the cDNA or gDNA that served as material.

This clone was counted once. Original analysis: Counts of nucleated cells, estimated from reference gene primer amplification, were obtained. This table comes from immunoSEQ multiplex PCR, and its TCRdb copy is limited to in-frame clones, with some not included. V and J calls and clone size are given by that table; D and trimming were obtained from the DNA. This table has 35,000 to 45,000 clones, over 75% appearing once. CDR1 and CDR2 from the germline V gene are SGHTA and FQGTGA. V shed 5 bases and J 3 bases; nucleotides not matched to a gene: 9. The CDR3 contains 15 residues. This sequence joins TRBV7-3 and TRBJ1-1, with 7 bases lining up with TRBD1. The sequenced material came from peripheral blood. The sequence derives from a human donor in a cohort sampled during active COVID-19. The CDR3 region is CASSAAGGRHTEAFF. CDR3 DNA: TGTGCCAGCAGCGCAGCAGGGGGTAGGCACACTGAAGCTTTCTTT.